This entry lists 23 T cell receptor beta chains sequenced from one sample in a study of spatial heterogeneity in lung cancer. TCRdb called the 5' RACE reads again in MiXCR, with one record for every CDR3 protein. The sample carries tens of thousands of distinct CDR3 sequences, less than 10% recorded once. Time point reported: sample taken at primary tumor resection. Without sorting, whole RNA was sequenced from tumor, nontumor lung or frozen PBMC. The sequenced sample was PBMCs, obtained at surgery. Source of these receptors: a female donor with early-stage non-small cell lung cancer.

The chain recombines TRBV11-1 with TRBJ1-4, with 10 bases matching TRBD1. CDR3 length: 16 residues. J gave up 1 base and V 5 bases, and 4 bases lay outside the gene matches. Looked up from germline, CDR1 is SGHAT and CDR2 is FQDESV (reference sequence). CDR3 nucleotide sequence: TGTGCCAGCAGCCTAGGGGACAGGGGAACTAATGAAAAACTGTTTTTT. Protein: CASSLGDRGTNEKLFF.

This clonotype was detected a few times. The J gene is TRBJ1-4, the V gene TRBV18; tentatively, D is TRBD1 (6 bases). Germline CDR1 and CDR2: KGHSH and LQKENI. With 8 bases removed from V and 8 bases from J, the gap between germline ends came to 15 bases. The CDR3 length is 13 residues. CDR3 loop: CASAYGQSEKLFF. CDR3 sequence (DNA): TGTGCCAGCGCATACGGACAGTCCGAAAAACTGTTTTTT.

This clonotype appeared a few times. The V call is TRBV6-6, the J call TRBJ1-1; D gene uncertain. V lost 3 bases to trimming and J lost 6 bases, with 11 bases between them. Germline values: CDR1 MNHNY, CDR2 SVGAGI (reference sequence). CDR3 size: 13 residues. The DNA of the CDR3 is TGTGCCAGCAGTTATGGAGCTGCTTCTGAAGCTTTCTTT. Its translation is CASSYGAASEAFF.

A few counts support this clonotype. The chain combines TRBV4-1 with TRBJ1-1; no clear D. CDR1 and CDR2 from the germline V gene are MGHRA and YSYEKL. CDR3 size: 13 residues. V lost 1 base to trimming and J lost 4 bases, with 7 bases between them. In DNA, the CDR3 is TGCGCCAGCAGCCAAGTTGAAGGCACTGAAGCTTTCTTT. Protein sequence: CASSQVEGTEAFF.

V usage is TRBV19 and J usage is TRBJ2-1, with TRBD2 matching 8 bases. The better agreement between TRBJ2-7 and the DNA end casts doubt on the J call. The CDR3 length is 15 residues. Germline lookup yields CDR1 LNHDA and CDR2 SQIVND (reference sequence). CDR3 in amino acids: CASSERGSSYNEQYF. CDR3 coding DNA: TGTGCCAGTAGTGAGCGGGGGAGCTCCTACAATGAGCAGTACTTC.

This chain joins TRBV7-8 and TRBJ2-2; 10 bases fit TRBD2. Germline assignment: CDR1 SGHVS and CDR2 FQNEAQ. Trimming cost V 2 bases and J 0 bases; bases outside gene matches: 3. The CDR3 has 17 residues. CDR3 sequence (DNA): TGTGCCAGCAGCTTAATGAGCGGGGGGGCGAACACCGGGGAGCTGTTTTTT. It specifies CASSLMSGGANTGELFF.

Many counts were recorded for this clonotype. The chain joins TRBV12-3 or TRBV12-4 to TRBJ1-1; D is unresolved. CDR3 length: 13 amino acids. Deletions cut 3 bases from V and 1 base from J, with 6 bases between. CDR3 DNA sequence: TGTGCCAGCAGTTTTGCAGGGAACACTGAAGCTTTCTTT. Residues: CASSFAGNTEAFF.

This clonotype was found many times. The chain carries TRBV6-5 and TRBJ2-5; TRBD1 or TRBD2 may be the D gene (6 bases each). Trimming took 8 bases from V and 5 from J, leaving 18 bases between them. The CDR3 extends over 14 amino acids. Germline assignment: CDR1 MNHEY and CDR2 SVGAGI. The DNA for the CDR3 is TGTGCCAGCCGCCCCTCCGGGGGCGAGGAGACCCAGTACTTC. As protein: CASRPSGGEETQYF.

Many counts were recorded for this clonotype. The chain's CDR3 is CASSPRTGNSPLHF. DNA for the CDR3: TGTGCCAGCAGCCCACGGACGGGAAATTCACCCCTCCACTTT. This sequence joins TRBV9 and TRBJ1-6, with D unresolved. Trimming left V 4 bases short and J 7 bases short, with 12 bases between. The CDR3 sequence is 14 residues long. Germline V gives CDR1 SGDLS, CDR2 YYNGEE. The full variable domain, its missing parts supplied by reference TRBV9 and TRBJ1-6, is DSGVTQTPKHLITATGQRVTLRCSPRSGDLSVYWYQQSLDQGLQFLIQYYNGEERAKGNILERFSAQQFPDLHSELNLSSLELGDSALYFCASSPRTGNSPLHFGNGTRLTVT.

In this sample, this clonotype turned up a few times. The V and J genes are TRBV12-3 or TRBV12-4 and TRBJ1-5; the D is unclear. V was pared by 4 bases and J by 4 bases, with 5 bases between. The CDR3 sequence is 12 residues long. CDR3 protein: CASSSYNQPQHF. CDR3 nucleotide sequence: TGTGCCAGCAGTTCCTATAATCAGCCCCAGCATTTT.

This clonotype showed up just a few times. The gene calls are TRBV28 and TRBJ2-7; D assignment may be TRBD1 or TRBD2 (5 bases each). This CDR3 spans 15 amino acids. Germline values: CDR1 MDHEN, CDR2 SYDVKM. V shed 2 bases and J shed 2 bases, with 13 bases lying between them. CDR3 in DNA: TGTGCCAGCAGTTTAATGGGGGACCGAACCTACGAGCAGTACTTC. Its translation is CASSLMGDRTYEQYF.

There are a few counts of this clonotype. The chain carries TRBV25-1 and TRBJ1-2, with D unresolved. This CDR3 is 11 amino acids long. The germline CDR1 and CDR2 sequences are MGHDK and SYGVNS. The V end was cut by 10 bases, the J end by 5 bases, with 11 bases between. CDR3: CATGEGYGYTF. CDR3 in DNA: TGTGCCACCGGGGAAGGGTATGGCTACACCTTC.

The chain carries TRBV3-1 and TRBJ2-6; the D is unclear. This CDR3 is 14 amino acids long. Per germline, CDR1 LGHDT and CDR2 YNNKEL (reference sequence). V gave up 2 bases and J gave up 2 bases, with 4 bases separating them. The CDR3 loop reads CASSQRPGANVLTF. The CDR3 region has the DNA TGTGCCAGCAGCCAACGGCCTGGGGCCAACGTCCTGACTTTC.

This clonotype was counted between two and nine times. This rearrangement joins TRBV19 to TRBJ1-2, with 12 bases that match TRBD1. Losses at the gene ends were 3 bases for V and 4 bases for J; bases not matched to a gene: 3. CDR3 size: 15 residues. Germline CDR1 reads LNHDA; CDR2 reads SQIVND (reference sequence). Written as DNA, the CDR3 is TGTGCCAGTAGTATTCCGGGACAGGGGGCCTATGGCTACACCTTC. Translation gives CASSIPGQGAYGYTF.

This clonotype was found many times. V is TRBV6-6 and J is TRBJ1-2; D unresolved. The CDR3 spans 15 residues. V lost 1 base to trimming and J lost 4 bases, with 13 bases between them. The germline V gene encodes CDR1 MNHNY and CDR2 SVGAGI (reference sequence). The CDR3 sequence is CASSYLDWATYGYTF. In DNA form, the CDR3 reads TGTGCCAGCAGTTACTTGGACTGGGCAACCTATGGCTACACCTTC.

This clonotype was detected many times. The chain is built from TRBV2 and TRBJ1-5; possible D gene TRBD1, 6 bases. V lost 1 base and J lost 5, with 9 bases in between. The length of the CDR3 is 14 residues. Germline assignment: CDR1 SNHLY and CDR2 FYNNEI. The CDR3: CASSEGWTDQPQHF. CDR3 nucleotide sequence: TGTGCCAGCAGTGAAGGGTGGACAGATCAGCCCCAGCATTTT.

This clonotype was seen at least ten times. V usage is TRBV5-1 and J usage is TRBJ2-3; 14 nucleotides align to TRBD2. Losses at the gene ends were 4 bases for V and 1 base for J; bases not matched to a gene: 2. This CDR3 has 16 residues. The germline gives CDR1 SGHRS, CDR2 YFSETQ. CDR3 sequence (DNA): TGCGCCAGCAGCACGGGACTAGCGGGAGGCACAGATACGCAGTATTTT. It yields the protein CASSTGLAGGTDTQYF.

In its sample, this clonotype was seen many times. V and J are TRBV6-6 and TRBJ2-7; D is undetermined. V lost 3 bases and J lost 1, with 10 bases in between. The length of the CDR3 is 14 residues. Germline values: CDR1 MNHNY, CDR2 SVGAGI (reference sequence). This chain's CDR3 is CASSYGLRSYEQYV. As DNA, the CDR3 is TGTGCCAGCAGTTATGGGCTTCGGTCCTACGAGCAGTACGTC.

This clonotype was counted between two and nine times. The chain uses TRBV19 and TRBJ2-3; 9 positions match TRBD1. The CDR3 contains 16 residues. V shed 3 bases and J 4 bases; nucleotides not matched to a gene: 8. CDR1 and CDR2 from the germline V gene are LNHDA and SQIVND (reference sequence). The chain's CDR3 is CASSINRGQVADTQYF. In nucleotides, the CDR3 is TGTGCCAGTAGTATTAACAGGGGGCAAGTAGCAGATACGCAGTATTTT.

This clonotype was seen many times. The V and J genes are TRBV12-3 or TRBV12-4 and TRBJ2-1; D uncertain. CDR3 length: 13 residues. V was trimmed by 8 bases and J by 6 bases, leaving 14 bases between them. The CDR3 nucleotides are TGTGCCAGCTTTGATGCTGGAACCAATGAGCAGTTCTTC. Amino acid sequence: CASFDAGTNEQFF.

The J gene is TRBJ2-7, the V gene TRBV5-1, with D possibly TRBD1 on 5 matching bases. The germline gives CDR1 SGHRS, CDR2 YFSETQ. The length of the CDR3 is 15 residues. V was trimmed by 1 base and J by 7 bases, leaving 18 bases between them. CDR3 residues: CASSLQPQGSAEQYF. The CDR3 DNA reads as TGCGCCAGCAGCTTGCAGCCTCAGGGTTCCGCGGAGCAGTACTTC.

This clonotype was counted many times. The V gene is TRBV7-6, the J gene TRBJ2-1; 9 bases are a match to TRBD1. CDR3 length equals 16 residues. The V gene end was trimmed by 0 bases and the J gene end by 9 bases; junction bases not matched to a gene: 9. CDR1 and CDR2 (germline): SGHVS, FNYEAQ. The chain's CDR3 is CASSLATGTGSGEQFF. CDR3 bases: TGTGCCAGCAGCTTAGCGACCGGGACAGGGAGTGGTGAGCAGTTCTTC.

In this sample, this clonotype turned up a few times. The chain couples TRBV7-2 to TRBJ1-5; D is perhaps TRBD1 (5 bases). This CDR3 comprises 13 residues. Germline assignment: CDR1 SGHTA and CDR2 FQGNSA. The V gene lost 0 bases and the J gene lost 5 bases, with 5 bases spanning the gap. The CDR3 loop reads CASSLAGDQPQHF. CDR3 coding DNA: TGTGCCAGCAGCTTAGCAGGGGATCAGCCCCAGCATTTT. The full variable domain, rest sourced from reference TRBV7-2 and TRBJ1-5, is GAGVSQSPSNKVTEKGKDVELRCDPISGHTALYWYRQSLGQGLEFLIYFQGNSAPDKSGLPSDRFSAERTGGSVSTLTIQRTQQEDSAVYLCASSLAGDQPQHFGDGTRLSIL.